The text below deals with one T cell receptor beta chain. The sample originates from a study of shared clonotypes between healthy human individuals. The donor cohort consisted entirely of Caucasian adults residing in Nashville, Tennessee. The germline V gene has CDR1 MNHEY and CDR2 SMNVEV (reference sequence). The ends lost 7 bases at V and 5 bases at J; junction bases unmatched: 25. The CDR3 is 19 amino acids. Sequencing was performed with immunoSEQ multiplex PCR; in TCRdb, only in-frame clones are kept and a portion is missing. The sample records 2 million to 2.5 million clones, 85% to 95% being singletons.

The sample taken for sequencing was naive CD4+ T cells sorted from blood. Sample subset: CD45RA+ positively selected. The receptor's source is a man aged 18 to 29 in good health. The rearrangement links TRBV27 to TRBJ1-2; 7 positions agree with TRBD1. The CDR3 is CASKFQGTISGTVTYGYTF. DNA for the CDR3: TGTGCCAGCAAGTTTCAAGGCACAATTTCCGGGACAGTGACATATGGCTACACCTTC.